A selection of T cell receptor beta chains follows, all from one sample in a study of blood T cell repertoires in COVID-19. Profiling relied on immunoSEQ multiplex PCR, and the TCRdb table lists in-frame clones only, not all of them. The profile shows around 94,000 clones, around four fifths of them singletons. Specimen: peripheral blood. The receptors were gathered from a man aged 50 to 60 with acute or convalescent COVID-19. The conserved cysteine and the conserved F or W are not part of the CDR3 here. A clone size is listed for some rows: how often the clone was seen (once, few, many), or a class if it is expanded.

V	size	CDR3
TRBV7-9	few	ASSGLAGGIVTQY
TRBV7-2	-	ASSSLVGYEQY
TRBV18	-	ASSPPGQGGTGEAF
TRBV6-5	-	ASSYSQGQGYEQF
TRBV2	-	ASQYWGGGNSYEQY
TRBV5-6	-	ASSLQTATGELF
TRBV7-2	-	ASSQSGANVLT
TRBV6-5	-	ASSYEGSGANVLT
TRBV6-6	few	ASSYTRLEGYT
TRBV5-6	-	ASSKTGDIPGELF
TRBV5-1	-	ASSSASGSSDTQY
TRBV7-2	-	ASSLAIQETQY
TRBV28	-	ASSSPGSQETQY
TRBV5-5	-	ASSLVQTYNEQF
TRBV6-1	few	ASSDPFGGGSTEAF
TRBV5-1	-	ASSLASGNTGELF
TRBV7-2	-	ASSPRGGVDNTGELF
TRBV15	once	ATSSDRYGYT
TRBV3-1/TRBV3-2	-	ASSHGGGEIQETQY
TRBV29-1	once	SATPQESTEAF
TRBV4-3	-	ASSQGILNTEAF
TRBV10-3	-	AISDDRGRETEAF
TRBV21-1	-	ASSPWGDRVAYEQY
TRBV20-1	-	SASGGGSNEQF
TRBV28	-	ASSRSGVLAGANVLT
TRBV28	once	ASSFQRGSYNEQF
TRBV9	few	ASSEQGSSGRKTQY
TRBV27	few	ASSPRAGETQY
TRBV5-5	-	ASSLLGREAF
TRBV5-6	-	ASTGGEKYQETQY
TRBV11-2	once	ASSSQGTGELF
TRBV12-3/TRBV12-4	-	ASSLTGGVWAF
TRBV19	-	ASSVAGAGYEQY
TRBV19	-	ASSPGQGAEKLF
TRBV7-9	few	ASSLGGGTYYGYT
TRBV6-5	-	ASSYAGLGETQY
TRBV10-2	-	ASSLAGNNEQF
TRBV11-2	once	ALSSGLSTDTQY
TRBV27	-	ASSWRPGQGAGIMNTEAF
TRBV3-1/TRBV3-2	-	ASSQSDSLSGNTIY
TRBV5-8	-	ASSQPGTSSGRNEQF
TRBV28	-	ASSLGGPNTEAF
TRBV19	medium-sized	ASSSPGSSNQPQH
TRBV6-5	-	ASSYSGTGLKYGYT
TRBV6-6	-	ASKTEGQKNTEAF